The clone carrying this T cell receptor beta chain appeared a few times. Its antigen is still unknown. V lost 2 bases and J 2 bases, leaving 7 bases between the germline ends. The CDR3 sequence is 13 residues long. Germline CDR1 reads MNHNY; CDR2 reads SVGAGI (reference sequence). Library preparation (for TCRbeta) was performed with unique molecular identifiers. TCRdb reprocessed the PCR reads with MiXCR, giving one entry per CDR3 protein. The table lists about 600,000 distinct CDR3 sequences, more than 20% of them singletons. These data are taken from a study of T-cell reconstitution after alpha-beta-depleted transplantation in children. Findings and limits, study-wide: It was surviving recipient T cells and thymic progenitors that gave some patients high TCRbeta diversity at day 60. By one year post-transplant, T-cell counts and diversity largely arose from T cells that were newly produced.

The sequencing used PBMCs, mostly from graft donor cells, collected 360 days after TCRalphabeta/CD19-depleted stem cell transplant. The receptor was derived from a boy under two years old who had a stem cell transplant for acute myeloid leukemia, so the T cells may come from the graft donor. The chain recombines TRBV6-6 with TRBJ2-7, with TRBD1 as a possible D gene (5 bases). The CDR3 region has the DNA TGTGCCAGCAGTTACGACAGAGCCTACGAGCAGTACGTC. Translated, it gives CASSYDRAYEQYV.